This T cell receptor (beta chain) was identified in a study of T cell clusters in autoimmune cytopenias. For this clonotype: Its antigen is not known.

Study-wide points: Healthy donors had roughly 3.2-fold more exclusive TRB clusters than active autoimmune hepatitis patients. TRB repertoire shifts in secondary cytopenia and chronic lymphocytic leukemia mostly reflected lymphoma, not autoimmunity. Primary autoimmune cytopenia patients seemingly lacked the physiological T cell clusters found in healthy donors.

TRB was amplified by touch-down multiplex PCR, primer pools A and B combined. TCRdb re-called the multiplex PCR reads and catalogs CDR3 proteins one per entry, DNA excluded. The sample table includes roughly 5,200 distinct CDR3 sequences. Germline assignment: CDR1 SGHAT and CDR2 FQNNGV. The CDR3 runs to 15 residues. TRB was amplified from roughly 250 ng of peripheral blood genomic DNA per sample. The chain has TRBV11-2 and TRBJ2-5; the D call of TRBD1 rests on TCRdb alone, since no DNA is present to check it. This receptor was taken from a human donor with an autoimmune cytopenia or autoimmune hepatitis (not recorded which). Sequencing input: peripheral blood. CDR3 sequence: CASSSSSGGQETQYF.